This T cell receptor (beta chain) was retrieved from a study of Ad26.COV2.S vaccination and SARS-CoV-2 variants (dated by TCRdb to about 2021). About the full investigation: Vaccine-arm donors came from COV1001, a multicentre, randomized, double-blind, placebo-controlled phase I-IIa trial of Ad26.COV2.S in healthy adults. The specificity and breadth of SARS-CoV-2-reactive T cell receptors after Ad26.COV2.S vaccination were assessed by TCRbeta repertoire sequencing. Dosing of Ad26.COV2.S was intramuscular, at either 5x10^10 or 1x10^11 viral particles, delivered as one shot or as two shots spaced 56 days apart. A total of roughly 32 samples were included in the TCR-sequenced set, comprising about 20 Ad26.COV2.S vaccine recipients, 5 placebo recipients and 8 SARS-CoV-2 convalescent individuals. Investigators did not know the trial group allocation while performing experiments and assessing outcomes. Participants in the trial were split at random into five groups of five each, receiving low-dose or high-dose Ad26.COV2.S once or twice, or else placebo on both occasions. Broad study findings and their caveats: The study lacked the statistical power to compare responses across vaccine doses or regimens. Ad26.COV2.S recipients had higher spike-specific TCR breadth than placebo recipients (P = 0.0014). According to the authors, total T cell responses may have been underestimated by the TCR breadth and depth analyses. After vaccination, substantial breadth of spike-specific CD8+ and CD4+ T cell responses was reported. Non-spike TCR breadth was comparable between vaccine and placebo recipients, consistent with the vaccine containing only spike.

Reading the label with the study, this specimen's treatment or condition is: around 19 received Ad26.COV2.S at low or high dose, single or two shots; roughly five received placebo; per-sample allocation not given. Repertoires of vaccine and placebo recipients were sequenced from samples taken on day 63 after the first injection. Between 29 July and 7 August 2020, Cohort 1b enrolled 20 to 30 adults aged 18-55 years at one site in Boston, USA. Ad26.COV2.S was a replication-incompetent adenovirus type 26 vector expressing a prefusion-stabilized SARS-CoV-2 spike protein from the original Wuhan strain. The immunoSEQ Assay was used to sequence TCRbeta CDR3 regions. After extraction, genomic DNA underwent amplification by bias-controlled multiplex PCR, followed by high-throughput sequencing. Regarding the original processing steps: To quantify the absolute abundance of every unique TCRbeta CDR3 region, sequences were collapsed and filtered. T cell fraction was estimated by normalization of TCRbeta template counts to usable DNA, with usable DNA being measured through amplification of reference genes present in all nucleated cells. Repertoire TCRs were annotated as SARS-CoV-2-specific when V gene, CDR3 amino acid sequence and J gene were exactly matched to a known reactive TCR set. The reference SARS-CoV-2 TCR set was derived from MIRA and filtered for enrichment in COVID-19-positive ImmuneCODE repertoires, a step that removed public or cross-reactive TCRs. Using the MIRA antigens, annotated TCRs were further analysed by specific ORF or by position within an ORF. Depth was the summed frequency of annotated unique rearrangements, while breadth was defined as annotated unique rearrangements over total unique productive rearrangements. Group comparisons of TCR breadth used two-sided Wilcoxon rank-sum tests. The clones in this table, taken by TCRdb from immuneACCESS, are in-frame only. Not every clone is retained; where verified, under half of the shortfall comes from an unresolved V gene, and the cause of the rest is unknown. The V and J calls and clone size are taken from that table; D and trimming were inferred from the DNA. Here the sample has some 250,000 clones; approximately 87% occur a single time. The ten largest clones add up to over 8.5% of the sample.

V and J lose 4 bases and 4 bases, and a span of 20 bases separates them. The germline V gene specifies SGHVS as CDR1 and FNYEAQ as CDR2. The CDR3 contains 17 residues, cysteine and phenylalanine counted. The read is trimmed to its CDR3 DNA, 51 bases read in frame from base 1. For this clone: What this receptor recognizes is not known. Base-call qualities are not available, and no considerably larger clone is one nucleotide away.

The source material was peripheral blood, sampled in a trial of Ad26.COV2.S vaccine versus placebo. The origin of this receptor is a person between 18 and 59 years old who received the Ad26.COV2.S COVID-19 vaccine or a placebo. This receptor chain uses TRBV7-6 and TRBJ1-3; TRBD1 is perhaps the D gene, given 6 matching bases. The CDR3 has the sequence CASSSLGQSLSGNTIYF. Read as DNA, the sequence is TGTGCCAGCAGCTCCCTCGGACAGAGTTTGTCCGGAAACACCATATATTTT.